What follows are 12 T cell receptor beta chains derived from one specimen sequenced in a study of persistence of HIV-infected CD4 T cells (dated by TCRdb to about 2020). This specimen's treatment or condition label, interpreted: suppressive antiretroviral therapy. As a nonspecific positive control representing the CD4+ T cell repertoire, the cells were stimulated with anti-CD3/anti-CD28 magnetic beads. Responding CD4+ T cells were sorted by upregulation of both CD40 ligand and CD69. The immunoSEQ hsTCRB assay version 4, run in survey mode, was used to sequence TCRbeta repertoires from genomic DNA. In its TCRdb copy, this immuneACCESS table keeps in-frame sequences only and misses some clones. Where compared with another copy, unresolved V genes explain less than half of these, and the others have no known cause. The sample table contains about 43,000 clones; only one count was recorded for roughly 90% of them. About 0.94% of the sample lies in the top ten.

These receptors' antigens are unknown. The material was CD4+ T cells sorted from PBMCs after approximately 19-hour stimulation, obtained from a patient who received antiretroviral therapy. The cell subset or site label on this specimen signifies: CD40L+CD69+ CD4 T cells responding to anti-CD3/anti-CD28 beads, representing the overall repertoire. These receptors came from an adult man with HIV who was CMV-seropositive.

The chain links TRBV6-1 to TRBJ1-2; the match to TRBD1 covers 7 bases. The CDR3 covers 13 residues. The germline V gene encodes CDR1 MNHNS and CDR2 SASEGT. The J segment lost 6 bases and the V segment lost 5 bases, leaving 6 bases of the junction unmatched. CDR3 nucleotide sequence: TGTGCCAGCAGTCAAAACACAGGGGATGGCTACACCTTC. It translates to CASSQNTGDGYTF.

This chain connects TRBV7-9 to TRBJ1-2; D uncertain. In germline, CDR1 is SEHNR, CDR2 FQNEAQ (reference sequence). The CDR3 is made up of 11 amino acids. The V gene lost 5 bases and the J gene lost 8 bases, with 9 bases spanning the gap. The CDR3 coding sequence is TGTGCCAGCAGCCTCCTTTGGGGCTACACCTTC. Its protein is CASSLLWGYTF.

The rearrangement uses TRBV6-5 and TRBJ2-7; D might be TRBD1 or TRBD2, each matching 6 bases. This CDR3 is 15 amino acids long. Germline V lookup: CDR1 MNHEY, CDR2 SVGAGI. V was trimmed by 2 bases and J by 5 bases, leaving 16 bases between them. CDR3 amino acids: CASSYRAQGGNEQYF. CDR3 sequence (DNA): TGTGCCAGCAGTTACCGGGCACAGGGAGGAAACGAGCAGTACTTC.

The CDR3, as DNA: TGTGCCAGCAGTGAAGTGGGCTACACTGAAGCTTTCTTT. This translates into CASSEVGYTEAFF. The chain is built from TRBV6-1 and TRBJ1-1; no firm D call. This CDR3 region has 13 residues. Between the trimmed V and J ends, which lost 1 base and 3 bases, there was a span of 6 bases. Germline assignment: CDR1 MNHNS and CDR2 SASEGT.

This chain's CDR3 is CASSLRDRGRNTEAFF. The DNA of the CDR3 is TGTGCCAGCAGCCTCCGGGACAGGGGGCGGAACACTGAAGCTTTCTTT. This chain links TRBV6-2 or TRBV6-3 with TRBJ1-1; 12 nucleotides agree with TRBD1. The junction had 6 bases not matched to a gene; V was cut back by 6 bases and J by 1 base. Looked up from germline, CDR1 is MNHEY and CDR2 is SVGEGT. This CDR3 spans 16 amino acids.

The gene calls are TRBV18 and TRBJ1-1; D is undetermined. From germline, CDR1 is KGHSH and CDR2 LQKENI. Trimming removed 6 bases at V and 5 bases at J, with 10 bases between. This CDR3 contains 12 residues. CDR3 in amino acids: CASSRSRTEAFF. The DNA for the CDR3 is TGTGCCAGCTCCCGATCCCGAACTGAAGCTTTCTTT. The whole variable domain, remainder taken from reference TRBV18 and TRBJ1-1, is NAGVMQNPRHLVRRRGQEARLRCSPMKGHSHVYWYRQLPEEGLKFMVYLQKENIIDESGMPKERFSAEFPKEGPSILRIQQVVRGDSAAYFCASSRSRTEAFFGQGTRLTVV.

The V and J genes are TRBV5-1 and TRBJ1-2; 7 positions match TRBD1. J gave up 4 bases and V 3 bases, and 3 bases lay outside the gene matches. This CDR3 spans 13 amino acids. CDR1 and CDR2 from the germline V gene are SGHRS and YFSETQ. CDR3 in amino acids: CASSSGQPYGYTF. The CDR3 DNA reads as TGCGCCAGCAGCTCGGGACAGCCCTATGGCTACACCTTC.

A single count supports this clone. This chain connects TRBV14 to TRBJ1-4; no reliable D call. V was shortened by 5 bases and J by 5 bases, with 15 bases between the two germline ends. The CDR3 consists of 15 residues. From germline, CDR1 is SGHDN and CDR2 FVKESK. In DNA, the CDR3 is TGTGCCAGCAGCTCAAGAGTCGGTGGAAATGAAAAACTGTTTTTT. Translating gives CASSSRVGGNEKLFF.

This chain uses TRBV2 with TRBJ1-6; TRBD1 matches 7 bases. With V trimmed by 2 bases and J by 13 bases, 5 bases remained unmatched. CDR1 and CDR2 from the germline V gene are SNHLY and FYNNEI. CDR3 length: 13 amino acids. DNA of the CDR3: TGTGCCAGCAGTGAACAGGGGGTGGTCCCCCTCCACTTT. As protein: CASSEQGVVPLHF.

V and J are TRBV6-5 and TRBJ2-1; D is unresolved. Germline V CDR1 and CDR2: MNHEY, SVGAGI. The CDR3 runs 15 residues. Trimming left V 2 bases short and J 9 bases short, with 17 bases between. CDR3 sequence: CASSYPAGAPSEQFF. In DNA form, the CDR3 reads TGTGCCAGCAGTTACCCCGCTGGAGCGCCGAGTGAGCAGTTCTTC.

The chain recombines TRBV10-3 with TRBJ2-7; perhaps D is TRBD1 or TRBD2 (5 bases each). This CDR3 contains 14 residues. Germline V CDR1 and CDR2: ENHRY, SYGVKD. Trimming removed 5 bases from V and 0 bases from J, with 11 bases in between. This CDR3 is CAISSGTASYEQYF. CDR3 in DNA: TGTGCCATCAGTTCCGGGACGGCCTCCTACGAGCAGTACTTC.

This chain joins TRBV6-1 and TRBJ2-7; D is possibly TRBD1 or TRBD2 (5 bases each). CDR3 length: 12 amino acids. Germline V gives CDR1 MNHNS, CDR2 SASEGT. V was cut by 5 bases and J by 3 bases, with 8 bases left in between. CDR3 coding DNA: TGTGCCAGCAGTTGGGACGGCTACGAGCAGTACTTC. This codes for CASSWDGYEQYF.